This T cell receptor (beta chain) came from a study of T cells in Graves' hyperthyroidism and ophthalmopathy. Whole-study findings and limits: Median prediction lead before ophthalmopathy onset was around 7 months with the model.

Unmatched junction bases numbered 6, after V lost 4 bases and J lost 3 bases. Germline CDR1 and CDR2: SGHTA and FQGNSA. This CDR3 spans 14 amino acids. This clonotype has at least ten counts. The antigen remains undetermined. Exclusion of patients followed from uncontrolled infection, other autoimmune disease, pregnancy or lactation. Template material for amplifying TCR beta CDR3 regions consisted of RNA transcripts. The TCR CDR3 was amplified in a first-round RT-PCR using the HTBI primer set. Using its own MiXCR run on the multiplex PCR reads, TCRdb lists one record per CDR3 protein. The table lists some 350,000 distinct CDR3 sequences, 15% to 18% of them singletons.

What was sequenced was blood. The gene calls are TRBV7-2 and TRBJ2-7; TRBD2 agrees at 7 bases. The clonotype was recovered from a woman aged 18-29 years with Graves' hyperthyroidism that later progressed to Graves' ophthalmopathy. DNA of the CDR3: TGTGCCAGCAGCTACTCTAGCGGAGACTACGAGCAGTACTTC. This translates into CASSYSSGDYEQYF.